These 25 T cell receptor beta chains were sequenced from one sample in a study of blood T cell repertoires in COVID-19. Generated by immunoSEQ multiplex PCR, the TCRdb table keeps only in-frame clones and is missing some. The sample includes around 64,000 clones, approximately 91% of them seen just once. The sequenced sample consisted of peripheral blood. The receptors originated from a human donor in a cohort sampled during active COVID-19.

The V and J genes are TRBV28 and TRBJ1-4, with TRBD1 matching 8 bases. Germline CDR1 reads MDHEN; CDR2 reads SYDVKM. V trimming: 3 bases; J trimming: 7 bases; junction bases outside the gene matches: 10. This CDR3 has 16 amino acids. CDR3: CASSFYTGGSGEKLFF. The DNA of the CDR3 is TGTGCCAGCAGTTTTTACACAGGGGGTTCTGGTGAAAAACTGTTTTTT.

The CDR3 protein is CSVVSREGLGEQFF. CDR3 bases: TGCAGCGTTGTATCGCGGGAGGGCCTGGGGGAGCAGTTCTTC. This chain connects TRBV29-1 to TRBJ2-1; TRBD2 aligns across 9 bases. Germline trimming cut 4 bases from V and 10 bases from J; bases unmatched to any gene: 11. CDR1 SQVTM and CDR2 ANQGSEA come from the germline V gene. The CDR3 extends over 14 amino acids.

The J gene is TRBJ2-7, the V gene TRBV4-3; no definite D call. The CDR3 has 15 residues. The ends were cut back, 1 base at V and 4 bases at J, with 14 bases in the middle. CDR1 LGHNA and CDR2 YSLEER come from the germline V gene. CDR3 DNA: TGCGCCAGCAGCCAAGTACTCAAGTCTGCGTACGAGCAGTACTTC. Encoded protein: CASSQVLKSAYEQYF.

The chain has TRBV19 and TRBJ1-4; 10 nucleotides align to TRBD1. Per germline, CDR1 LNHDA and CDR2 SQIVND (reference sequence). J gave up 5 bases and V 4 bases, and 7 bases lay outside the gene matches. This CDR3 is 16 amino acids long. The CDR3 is CASSTTGGQGNEKLFF. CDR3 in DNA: TGTGCCAGTAGTACGACAGGGGGACAGGGGAATGAAAAACTGTTTTTT.

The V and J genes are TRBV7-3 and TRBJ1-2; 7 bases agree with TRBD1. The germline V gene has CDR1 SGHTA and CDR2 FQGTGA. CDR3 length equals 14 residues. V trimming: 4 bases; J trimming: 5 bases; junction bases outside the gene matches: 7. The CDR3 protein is CASSSGTAQYGYTF. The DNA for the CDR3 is TGTGCCAGCAGCTCCGGGACAGCACAATATGGCTACACCTTC.

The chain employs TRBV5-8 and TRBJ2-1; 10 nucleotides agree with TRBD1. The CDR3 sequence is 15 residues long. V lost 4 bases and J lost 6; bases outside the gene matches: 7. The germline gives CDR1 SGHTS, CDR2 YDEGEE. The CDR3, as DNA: TGTGCCAGCAGCGATCGACAGGGGGCCAGCAATGAGCAGTTCTTC. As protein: CASSDRQGASNEQFF.

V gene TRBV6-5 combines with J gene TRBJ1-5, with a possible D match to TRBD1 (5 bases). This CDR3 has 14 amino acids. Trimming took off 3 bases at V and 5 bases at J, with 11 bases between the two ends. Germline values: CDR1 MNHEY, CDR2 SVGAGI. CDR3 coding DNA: TGTGCCAGCAGTTATTCAGGGATCTATCAGCCCCAGCATTTT. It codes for CASSYSGIYQPQHF.

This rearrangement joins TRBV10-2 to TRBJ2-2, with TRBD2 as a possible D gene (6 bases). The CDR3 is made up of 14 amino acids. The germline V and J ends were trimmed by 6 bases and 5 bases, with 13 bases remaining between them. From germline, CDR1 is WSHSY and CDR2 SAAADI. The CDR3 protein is CASRPTTRTGELFF. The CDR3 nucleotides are TGCGCCAGCAGACCCACGACTAGGACCGGGGAGCTGTTTTTT.

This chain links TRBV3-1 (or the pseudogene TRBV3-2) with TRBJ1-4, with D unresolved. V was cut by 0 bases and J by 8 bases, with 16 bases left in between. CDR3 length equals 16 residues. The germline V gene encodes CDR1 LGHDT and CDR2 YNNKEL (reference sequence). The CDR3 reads CASSQDRRSGREKLFF. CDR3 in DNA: TGTGCCAGCAGCCAAGATCGGCGATCGGGTAGAGAAAAACTGTTTTTT.

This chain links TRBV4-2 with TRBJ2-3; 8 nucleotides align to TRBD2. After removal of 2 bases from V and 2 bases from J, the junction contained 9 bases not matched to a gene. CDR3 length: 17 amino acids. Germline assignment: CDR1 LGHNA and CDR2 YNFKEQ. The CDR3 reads CASSQSSDSGNTDTQYF. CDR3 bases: TGTGCCAGCAGCCAATCATCTGATAGCGGGAACACAGATACGCAGTATTTT.

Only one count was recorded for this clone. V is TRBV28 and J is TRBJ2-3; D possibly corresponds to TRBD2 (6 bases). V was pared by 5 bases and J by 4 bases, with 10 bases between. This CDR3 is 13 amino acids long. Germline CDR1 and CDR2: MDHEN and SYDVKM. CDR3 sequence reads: CASSGGKADTQYF. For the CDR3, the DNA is TGTGCCAGCAGTGGCGGGAAAGCAGATACGCAGTATTTT.

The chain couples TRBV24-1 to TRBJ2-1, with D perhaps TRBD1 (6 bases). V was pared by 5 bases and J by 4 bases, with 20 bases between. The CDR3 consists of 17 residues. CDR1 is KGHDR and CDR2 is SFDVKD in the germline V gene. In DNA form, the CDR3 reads TGTGCCACCAGTGGTTATACAGGGTCTAGGCGGTACAATGAGCAGTTCTTC. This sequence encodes CATSGYTGSRRYNEQFF.

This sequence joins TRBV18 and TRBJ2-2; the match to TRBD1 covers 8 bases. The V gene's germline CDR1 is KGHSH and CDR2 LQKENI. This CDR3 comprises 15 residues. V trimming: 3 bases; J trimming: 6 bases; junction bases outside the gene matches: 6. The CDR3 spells CASSPTGTGAGELFF. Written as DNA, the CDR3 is TGTGCCAGCTCACCTACCGGGACAGGAGCCGGGGAGCTGTTTTTT.

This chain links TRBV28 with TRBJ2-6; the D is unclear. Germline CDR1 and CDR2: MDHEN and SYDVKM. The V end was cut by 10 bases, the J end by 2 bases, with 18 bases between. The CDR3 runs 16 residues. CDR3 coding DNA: TGTGCCACCCGCCGGGTTATGTCGACTGGGGCCAACGTCCTGACTTTC. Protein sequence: CATRRVMSTGANVLTF.

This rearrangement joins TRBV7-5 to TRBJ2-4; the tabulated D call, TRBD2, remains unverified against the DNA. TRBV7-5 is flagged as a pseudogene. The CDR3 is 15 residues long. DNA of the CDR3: TGTGTCCCATCCGGAATGCGACTAGCCAAAAACATTCAGTACTTC. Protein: CVPSGMRLAKNIQYF.

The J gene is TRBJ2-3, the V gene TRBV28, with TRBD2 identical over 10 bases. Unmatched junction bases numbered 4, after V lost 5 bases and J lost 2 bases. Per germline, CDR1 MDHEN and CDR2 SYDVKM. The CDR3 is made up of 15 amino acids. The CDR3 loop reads CASSASGSNTDTQYF. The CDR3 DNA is TGTGCCAGCAGTGCTAGCGGGAGTAACACAGATACGCAGTATTTT.

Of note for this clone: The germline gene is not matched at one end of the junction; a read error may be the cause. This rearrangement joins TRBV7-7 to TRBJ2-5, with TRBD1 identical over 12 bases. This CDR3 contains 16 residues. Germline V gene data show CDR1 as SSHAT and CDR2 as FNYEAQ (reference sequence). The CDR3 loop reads CASSLRDRGLQETQYF. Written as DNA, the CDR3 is TGTGCTAGCAGCCTCCGGGACAGGGGGCTTCAAGAGACCCAGTACTTC.

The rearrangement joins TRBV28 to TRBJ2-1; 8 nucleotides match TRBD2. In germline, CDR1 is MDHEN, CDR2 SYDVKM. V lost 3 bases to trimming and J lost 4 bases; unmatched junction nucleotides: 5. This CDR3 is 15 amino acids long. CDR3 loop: CASSFLREAYNEQFF. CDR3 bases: TGTGCCAGCAGTTTTTTGCGGGAGGCGTACAATGAGCAGTTCTTC.

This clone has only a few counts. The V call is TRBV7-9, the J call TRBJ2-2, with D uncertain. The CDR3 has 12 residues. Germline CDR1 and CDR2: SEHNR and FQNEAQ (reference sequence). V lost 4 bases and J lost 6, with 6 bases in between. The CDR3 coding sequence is TGTGCCAGCAGCTCGATAGCCGGGGAGCTGTTTTTT. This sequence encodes CASSSIAGELFF.

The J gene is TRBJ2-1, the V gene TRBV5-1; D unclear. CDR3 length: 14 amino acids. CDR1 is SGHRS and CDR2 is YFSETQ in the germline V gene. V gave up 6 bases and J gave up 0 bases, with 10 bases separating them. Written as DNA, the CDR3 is TGCGCCAGCATGGCCATCAACTCCTACAATGAGCAGTTCTTC. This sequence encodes CASMAINSYNEQFF.

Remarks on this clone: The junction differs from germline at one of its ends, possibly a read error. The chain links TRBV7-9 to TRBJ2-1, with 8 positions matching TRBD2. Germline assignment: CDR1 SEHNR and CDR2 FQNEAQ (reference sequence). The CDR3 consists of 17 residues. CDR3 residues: CASRLDVAGSSYNEQFF. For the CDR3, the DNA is TGTGCCAGCAGGTTAGATGTAGCGGGAAGCTCCTACAATGAGCAGTTCTTC.

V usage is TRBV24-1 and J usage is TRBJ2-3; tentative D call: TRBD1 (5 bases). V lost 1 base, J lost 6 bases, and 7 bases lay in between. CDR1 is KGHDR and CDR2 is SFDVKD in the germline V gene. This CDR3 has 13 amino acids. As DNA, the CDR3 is TGTGCCACCAGTGATTTCAGGGCGGATACGCAGTATTTT. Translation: CATSDFRADTQYF.

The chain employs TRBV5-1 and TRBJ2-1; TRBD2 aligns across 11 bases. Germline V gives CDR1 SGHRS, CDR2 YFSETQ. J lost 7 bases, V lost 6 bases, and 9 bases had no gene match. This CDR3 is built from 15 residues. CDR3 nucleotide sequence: TGCGCCAGCACCGAGACTAGCGGGATACGGAATGAGCAGTTCTTC. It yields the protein CASTETSGIRNEQFF.

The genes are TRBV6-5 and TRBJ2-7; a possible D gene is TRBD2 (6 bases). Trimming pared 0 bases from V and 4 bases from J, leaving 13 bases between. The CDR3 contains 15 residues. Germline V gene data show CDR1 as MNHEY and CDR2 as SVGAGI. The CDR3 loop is CASSYSRTTVYEQYF. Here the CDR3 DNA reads TGTGCCAGCAGTTACTCGAGGACTACCGTTTACGAGCAGTACTTC.

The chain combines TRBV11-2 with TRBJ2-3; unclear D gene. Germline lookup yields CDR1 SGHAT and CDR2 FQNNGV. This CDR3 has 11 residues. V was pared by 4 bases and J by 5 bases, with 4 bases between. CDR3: CASSSLDTQYF. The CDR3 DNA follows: TGTGCCAGCAGCTCACTAGATACGCAGTATTTT.